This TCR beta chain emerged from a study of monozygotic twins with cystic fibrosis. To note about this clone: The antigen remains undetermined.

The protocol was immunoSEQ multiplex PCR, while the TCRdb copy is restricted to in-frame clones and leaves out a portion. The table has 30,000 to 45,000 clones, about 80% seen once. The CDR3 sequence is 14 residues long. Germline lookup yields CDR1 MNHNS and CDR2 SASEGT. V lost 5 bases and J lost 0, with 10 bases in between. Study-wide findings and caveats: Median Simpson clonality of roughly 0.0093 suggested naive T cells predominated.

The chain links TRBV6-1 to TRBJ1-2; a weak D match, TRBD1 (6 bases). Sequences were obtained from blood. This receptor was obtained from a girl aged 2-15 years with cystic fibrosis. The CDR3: CASSFGQSNYGYTF. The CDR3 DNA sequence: TGTGCCAGCAGTTTTGGACAGTCTAACTATGGCTACACCTTC.